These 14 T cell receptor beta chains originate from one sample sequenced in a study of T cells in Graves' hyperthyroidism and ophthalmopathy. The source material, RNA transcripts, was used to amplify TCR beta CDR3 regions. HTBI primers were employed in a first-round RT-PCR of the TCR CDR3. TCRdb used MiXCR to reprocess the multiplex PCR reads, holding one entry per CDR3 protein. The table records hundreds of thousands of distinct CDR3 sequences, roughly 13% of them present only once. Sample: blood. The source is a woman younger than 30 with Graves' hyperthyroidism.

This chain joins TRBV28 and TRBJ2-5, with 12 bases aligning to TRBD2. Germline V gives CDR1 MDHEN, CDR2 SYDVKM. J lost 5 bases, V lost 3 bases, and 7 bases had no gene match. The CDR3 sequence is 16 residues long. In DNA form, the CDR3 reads TGTGCCAGCAGTTTGCTACTAGCGGGGGGCGAGGAGACCCAGTACTTC. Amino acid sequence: CASSLLLAGGEETQYF.

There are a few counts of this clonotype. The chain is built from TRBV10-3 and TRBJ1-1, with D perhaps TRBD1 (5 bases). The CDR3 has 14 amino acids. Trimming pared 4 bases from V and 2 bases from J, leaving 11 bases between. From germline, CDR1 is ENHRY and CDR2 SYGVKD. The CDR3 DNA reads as TGTGCCATCAGTGGGGGGGTCAGCAACACTGAAGCTTTCTTT. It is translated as CAISGGVSNTEAFF.

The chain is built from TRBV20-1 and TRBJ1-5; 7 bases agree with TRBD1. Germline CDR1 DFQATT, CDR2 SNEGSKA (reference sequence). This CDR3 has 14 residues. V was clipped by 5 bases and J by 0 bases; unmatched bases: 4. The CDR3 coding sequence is TGCAGTGCTCGCGGGACAGCTAGCAATCAGCCCCAGCATTTT. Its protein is CSARGTASNQPQHF.

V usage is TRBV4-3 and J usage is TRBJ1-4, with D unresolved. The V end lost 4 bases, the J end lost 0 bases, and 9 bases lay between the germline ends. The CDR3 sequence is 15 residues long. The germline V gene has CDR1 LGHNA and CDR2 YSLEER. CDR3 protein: CASSLGLTTNEKLFF. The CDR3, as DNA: TGCGCCAGCAGCCTCGGACTCACAACTAATGAAAAACTGTTTTTT.

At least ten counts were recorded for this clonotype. Written as DNA, the CDR3 is TGTGCCAGCAGCCGACACCCGGACAGGGCCTACGAGCAGTACTTC. Translating it yields CASSRHPDRAYEQYF. This chain connects TRBV28 to TRBJ2-7; 8 nucleotides agree with TRBD1. The germline V gene encodes CDR1 MDHEN and CDR2 SYDVKM. CDR3 size: 15 residues. Unmatched junction bases numbered 9, after V lost 6 bases and J lost 2 bases.

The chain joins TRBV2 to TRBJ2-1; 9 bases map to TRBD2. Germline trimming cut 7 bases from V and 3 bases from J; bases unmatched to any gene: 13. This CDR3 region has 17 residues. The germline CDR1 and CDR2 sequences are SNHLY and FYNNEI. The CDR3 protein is CASMVSGGPLIYNEQFF. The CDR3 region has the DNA TGTGCCAGCATGGTCAGCGGGGGGCCGTTAATCTACAATGAGCAGTTCTTC.

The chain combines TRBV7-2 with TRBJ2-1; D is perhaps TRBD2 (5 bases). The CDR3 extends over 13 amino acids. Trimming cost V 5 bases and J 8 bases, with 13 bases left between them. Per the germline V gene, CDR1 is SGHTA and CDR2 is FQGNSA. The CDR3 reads CASSLPPADEQFF. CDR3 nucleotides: TGTGCCAGCAGCCTCCCCCCAGCGGATGAGCAGTTCTTC. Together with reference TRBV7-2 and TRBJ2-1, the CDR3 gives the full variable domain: GAGVSQSPSNKVTEKGKDVELRCDPISGHTALYWYRQSLGQGLEFLIYFQGNSAPDKSGLPSDRFSAERTGGSVSTLTIQRTQQEDSAVYLCASSLPPADEQFFGPGTRLTVL.

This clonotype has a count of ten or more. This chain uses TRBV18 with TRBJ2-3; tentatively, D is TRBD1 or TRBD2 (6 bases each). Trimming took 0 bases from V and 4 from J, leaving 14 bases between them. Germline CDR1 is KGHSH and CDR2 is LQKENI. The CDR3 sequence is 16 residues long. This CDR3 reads CASSPPTGAGADTQYF. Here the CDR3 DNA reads TGTGCCAGCTCACCACCGACGGGGGCAGGGGCAGATACGCAGTATTTT. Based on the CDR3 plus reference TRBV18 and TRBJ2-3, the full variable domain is NAGVMQNPRHLVRRRGQEARLRCSPMKGHSHVYWYRQLPEEGLKFMVYLQKENIIDESGMPKERFSAEFPKEGPSILRIQQVVRGDSAAYFCASSPPTGAGADTQYFGPGTRLTVL.

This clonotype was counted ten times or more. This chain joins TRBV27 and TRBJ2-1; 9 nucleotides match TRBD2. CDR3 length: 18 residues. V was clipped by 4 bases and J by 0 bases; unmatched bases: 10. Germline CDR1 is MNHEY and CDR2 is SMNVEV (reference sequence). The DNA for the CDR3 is TGTGCCAGCAGTTATAGGGCGGGAGGGCACAGCTCCTACAATGAGCAGTTCTTC. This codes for CASSYRAGGHSSYNEQFF.

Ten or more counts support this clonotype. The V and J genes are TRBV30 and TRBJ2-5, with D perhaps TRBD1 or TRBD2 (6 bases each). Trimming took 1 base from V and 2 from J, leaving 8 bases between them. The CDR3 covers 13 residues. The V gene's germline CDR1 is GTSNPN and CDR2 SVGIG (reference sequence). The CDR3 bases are TGTGCCTGGAGTGGGAGGGGGCAAGAGACCCAGTACTTC. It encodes CAWSGRGQETQYF.

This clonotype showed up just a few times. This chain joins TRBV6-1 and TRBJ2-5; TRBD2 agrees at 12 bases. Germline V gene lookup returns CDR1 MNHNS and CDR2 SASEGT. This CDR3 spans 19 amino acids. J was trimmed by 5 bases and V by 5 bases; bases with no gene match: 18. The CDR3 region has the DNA TGTGCCAGCAGTTATTTGCTAGCGGGAGGGGGATACCCACCGGAGACCCAGTACTTC. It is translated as CASSYLLAGGGYPPETQYF.

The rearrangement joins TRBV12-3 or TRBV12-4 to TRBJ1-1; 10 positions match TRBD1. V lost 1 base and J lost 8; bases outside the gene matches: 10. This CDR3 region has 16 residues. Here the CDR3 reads CASSLDGTGERAEAFF. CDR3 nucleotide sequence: TGTGCCAGCAGTTTAGACGGGACAGGGGAACGGGCCGAAGCTTTCTTT.

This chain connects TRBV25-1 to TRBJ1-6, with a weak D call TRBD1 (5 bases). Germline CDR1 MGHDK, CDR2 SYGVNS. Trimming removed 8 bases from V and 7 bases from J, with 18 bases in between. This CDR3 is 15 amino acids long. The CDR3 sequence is CASSKGEGRNSPLHF. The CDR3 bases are TGTGCCAGCTCCAAAGGGGAGGGGAGGAATTCACCCCTCCACTTT.

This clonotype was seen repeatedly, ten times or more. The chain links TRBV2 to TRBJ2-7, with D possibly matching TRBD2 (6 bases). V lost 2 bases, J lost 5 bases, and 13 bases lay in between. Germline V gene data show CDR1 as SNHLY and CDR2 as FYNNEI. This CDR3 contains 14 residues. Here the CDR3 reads CASSEREDLHEQYF. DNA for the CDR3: TGTGCCAGCAGTGAAAGGGAGGATCTCCACGAGCAGTACTTC.